This T cell receptor (beta chain) was sequenced in a study of identical twins. Study-level points and caveats: The study found weaker excess twin sharing in beta out-of-frame sequences. Cross-sectional statistical analysis was relied on for the conclusions, without the same donors being followed.

This clonotype has a count of ten or more. No antigen is known for it. It was template switching that added a universal primer site, and there were unique molecular identifiers on the cDNA. TCRdb re-analysed the 5' RACE reads in MiXCR, keeping a single row per CDR3 protein. The table lists under 350,000 distinct CDR3 sequences, roughly 9.8% of them singletons. The CDR3 extends over 15 amino acids. Germline-derived CDR1 and CDR2 are MNHEY and SMNVEV (reference sequence). V lost 2 bases and J lost 0, with 5 bases in between. These same records also appear under a second study, on yellow fever vaccine responses in identical twins.

The V gene is TRBV27, the J gene TRBJ2-6; no definite D call. This sequence originates from a woman between 18 and 30 years old in good health. Sequencing was done on a sample of CD8+ T cells sorted from blood. In nucleotides, the CDR3 is TGTGCCAGCAGTTTAGGGTACTCTGGGGCCAACGTCCTGACTTTC. Its translation is CASSLGYSGANVLTF.